Below are 32 T cell receptor beta chains sequenced from a single sample in a study of blood T cell repertoires in COVID-19. This table comes from immunoSEQ multiplex PCR, and its TCRdb copy is limited to in-frame clones, with some not included. The table lists some 260,000 clones, approximately 85% of them singletons. Sequencing was done on a sample of peripheral blood. Every receptor here comes from a woman in her 30s with acute or convalescent COVID-19.

A remark on this clone: Other DNA sequences in this specimen translate into the identical CDR3. The chain is built from TRBV12-3 or TRBV12-4 and TRBJ2-7, with D uncertain. V lost 6 bases and J 3 bases, leaving 6 bases between the germline ends. CDR3 size: 11 residues. The chain's CDR3 is CASSPRYEQYF. In DNA, the CDR3 is TGTGCCAGCAGCCCCCGCTACGAGCAGTACTTC.

This rearrangement joins TRBV18 to TRBJ2-3; TRBD2 agrees at 13 bases. This CDR3 is 15 amino acids long. Germline V gene data show CDR1 as KGHSH and CDR2 as LQKENI. The V gene end was trimmed by 4 bases and the J gene end by 5 bases; junction bases not matched to a gene: 3. This CDR3 reads CASSRTSGRKDTQYF. CDR3 nucleotides: TGTGCCAGCTCACGGACTAGCGGGAGAAAAGATACGCAGTATTTT. Full variable domain (rest looked up from reference TRBV18 and TRBJ2-3): NAGVMQNPRHLVRRRGQEARLRCSPMKGHSHVYWYRQLPEEGLKFMVYLQKENIIDESGMPKERFSAEFPKEGPSILRIQQVVRGDSAAYFCASSRTSGRKDTQYFGPGTRLTVL.

V and J are TRBV19 and TRBJ1-2, with a weak D call TRBD1 (6 bases). Trimming took 2 bases from V and 7 from J, leaving 14 bases between them. Germline CDR1 and CDR2: LNHDA and SQIVND (reference sequence). CDR3 length: 14 residues. Written as DNA, the CDR3 is TGTGCCAGTAGTATAAACGGGGGGCTGCTTGGCTACACCTTC. Translation: CASSINGGLLGYTF.

The chain joins TRBV30 to TRBJ2-3; possibly TRBD2 for D (5 bases). V gave up 0 bases and J gave up 4 bases, with 8 bases separating them. CDR1 and CDR2 (germline): GTSNPN, SVGIG (reference sequence). The CDR3 is 13 amino acids. The CDR3 coding sequence is TGTGCCTGGAGTGTGAGGGCGGCAGATACGCAGTATTTT. It codes for CAWSVRAADTQYF.

The rearrangement uses TRBV19 and TRBJ1-5; weak D call: TRBD1 (6 bases). Germline V CDR1 and CDR2: LNHDA, SQIVND (reference sequence). The CDR3 length is 14 residues. Trimming shortened V by 7 bases and J by 3 bases, and 13 bases separated the two germline ends. CDR3 in DNA: TGTGCCAGTATCTCTAGGACAGACAATCAGCCCCAGCATTTT. It yields the protein CASISRTDNQPQHF. Complete variable domain (other parts from reference TRBV19 and TRBJ1-5): DGGITQSPKYLFRKEGQNVTLSCEQNLNHDAMYWYRQDPGQGLRLIYYSQIVNDFQKGDIAEGYSVSREKKESFPLTVTSAQKNPTAFYLCASISRTDNQPQHFGDGTRLSIL.

This chain joins TRBV11-2 and TRBJ2-4, with a tentative D call TRBD2 (6 bases). This CDR3 has 15 residues. Germline loops: CDR1 SGHAT, CDR2 FQNNGV. V shed 6 bases and J shed 1 base, with 13 bases lying between them. The CDR3 DNA reads TGTGCCAGCAGGGGGACGGGGGAGGCCAAAAACATTCAGTACTTC. Translation gives CASRGTGEAKNIQYF.

The chain joins TRBV9 to TRBJ2-1; 13 nucleotides agree with TRBD2. This CDR3 has 19 amino acids. Germline lookup yields CDR1 SGDLS and CDR2 YYNGEE. V was pared by 4 bases and J by 0 bases, with 10 bases of the junction left unmatched. The CDR3 spells CASSPRTSGSGSSYNEQFF. As DNA, the CDR3 is TGTGCCAGCAGCCCACGGACTAGCGGGAGTGGAAGCTCCTACAATGAGCAGTTCTTC. The variable domain in full, completed from reference TRBV9 and TRBJ2-1, reads DSGVTQTPKHLITATGQRVTLRCSPRSGDLSVYWYQQSLDQGLQFLIQYYNGEERAKGNILERFSAQQFPDLHSELNLSSLELGDSALYFCASSPRTSGSGSSYNEQFFGPGTRLTVL.

The V and J genes are TRBV11-2 and TRBJ1-3, with no clear D. V gave up 1 base and J gave up 0 bases, with 7 bases separating them. The CDR3 loop spans 15 amino acids. Germline loops: CDR1 SGHAT, CDR2 FQNNGV. The CDR3 loop reads CASSLGSHSGNTIYF. The CDR3 region has the DNA TGTGCCAGCAGCTTAGGTTCCCACTCTGGAAACACCATATATTTT. Full variable domain (rest looked up from reference TRBV11-2 and TRBJ1-3): EAGVAQSPRYKIIEKRQSVAFWCNPISGHATLYWYQQILGQGPKLLIQFQNNGVVDDSQLPKDRFSAERLKGVDSTLKIQPAKLEDSAVYLCASSLGSHSGNTIYFGEGSWLTVV.

V and J are TRBV29-1 and TRBJ1-1; D is possibly TRBD1 (6 bases). The CDR3 runs to 12 residues. V lost 5 bases to trimming and J lost 1 base, with 8 bases between them. Per the germline V gene, CDR1 is SQVTM and CDR2 is ANQGSEA. CDR3 bases: TGCAGCGTTCAGGGGAAGAACACTGAAGCTTTCTTT. This codes for CSVQGKNTEAFF.

A remark on this clone: At the DNA level, this CDR3 is encoded by other sequences in the same sample as well. The rearrangement joins TRBV27 to TRBJ1-1; D is uncertain. The ends were cut back, 3 bases at V and 2 bases at J, with 10 bases in the middle. CDR1 and CDR2 from the germline V gene are MNHEY and SMNVEV (reference sequence). The CDR3 runs 14 residues. As DNA, the CDR3 is TGTGCCAGCAGTTTTGGTGGAGGTAACACTGAAGCTTTCTTT. Its protein product is CASSFGGGNTEAFF.

This chain connects TRBV4-1 to TRBJ2-3, with TRBD2 matching 9 bases. J was trimmed by 6 bases and V by 3 bases; bases with no gene match: 10. Germline assignment: CDR1 MGHRA and CDR2 YSYEKL. The CDR3 sequence is 16 residues long. The CDR3 bases are TGCGCCAGCAGCCATCCCCAGCGGGGGGCAGAGGATACGCAGTATTTT. It translates to CASSHPQRGAEDTQYF.

This clone was detected only once. The chain employs TRBV29-1 and TRBJ1-2; 8 bases line up with TRBD1. Germline V CDR1 and CDR2: SQVTM, ANQGSEA. Losses at the gene ends were 6 bases for V and 2 bases for J; bases not matched to a gene: 5. The CDR3 runs 13 residues. The CDR3 coding sequence is TGCAGCGTAGGACAGGGCTCCAACTATGGCTACACCTTC. Protein sequence: CSVGQGSNYGYTF.

This clone has a single count. This chain uses TRBV7-9 with TRBJ1-1; D gene uncertain. The V and J ends lost 0 bases and 7 bases respectively, with 3 bases between them. Germline V gene data show CDR1 as SEHNR and CDR2 as FQNEAQ (reference sequence). The CDR3 runs 11 residues. The CDR3 DNA follows: TGTGCCAGCAGCTTAGCACTTGAAGCTTTCTTT. It translates to CASSLALEAFF.

The chain joins TRBV7-9 to TRBJ2-7; no reliable D call. CDR3 length equals 13 residues. Germline lookup yields CDR1 SEHNR and CDR2 FQNEAQ (reference sequence). V dropped 5 bases and J dropped 7 bases, with 15 bases sitting between them. The CDR3 loop is CASSPTALQEQYF. CDR3 DNA sequence: TGTGCCAGCAGCCCTACGGCGCTACAGGAGCAGTACTTC.

This chain connects TRBV5-1 to TRBJ2-1; 7 positions match TRBD2. V trimming: 4 bases; J trimming: 8 bases; junction bases outside the gene matches: 9. The CDR3 covers 14 residues. The germline V gene has CDR1 SGHRS and CDR2 YFSETQ. CDR3 DNA: TGCGCCAGCAGCCCCGGAGCGGGATTTTATGAGCAGTTCTTC. It translates to CASSPGAGFYEQFF.

This clone was recorded only once. This chain joins TRBV10-3 and TRBJ2-6; 10 nucleotides line up with TRBD1. CDR3 length: 16 amino acids. V lost 6 bases to trimming and J lost 1 base; unmatched junction nucleotides: 3. CDR1 ENHRY and CDR2 SYGVKD come from the germline V gene. The CDR3 reads CAISSGQGSGANVLTF. The CDR3 region has the DNA TGTGCCATCAGCTCGGGACAGGGGTCTGGGGCCAACGTCCTGACTTTC.

This sequence joins TRBV6-1 and TRBJ1-3; a possible D gene is TRBD1 (6 bases). The ends were cut back, 3 bases at V and 0 bases at J, with 12 bases in the middle. CDR3 size: 16 residues. Per the germline V gene, CDR1 is MNHNS and CDR2 is SASEGT. The CDR3 reads CASSEPGQISGNTIYF. The CDR3 bases are TGTGCCAGCAGTGAGCCGGGACAAATCTCTGGAAACACCATATATTTT.

V usage is TRBV19 and J usage is TRBJ1-1; D is possibly TRBD1 (5 bases). Per the germline V gene, CDR1 is LNHDA and CDR2 is SQIVND (reference sequence). Trimming took off 5 bases at V and 12 bases at J, with 10 bases between the two ends. This CDR3 comprises 10 residues. Here the CDR3 reads CASSHHRSFF. DNA for the CDR3: TGTGCCAGTAGTCATCACAGGTCTTTCTTT.

The genes are TRBV6-6 and TRBJ2-3; D remains unclear. From germline, CDR1 is MNHNY and CDR2 SVGAGI (reference sequence). The CDR3 sequence is 12 residues long. The ends were cut back, 5 bases at V and 6 bases at J, with 9 bases in the middle. The CDR3 DNA follows: TGTGCCAGCAGTACCCCCGGGGATACGCAGTATTTT. Residues: CASSTPGDTQYF.

This sequence joins TRBV11-3 and TRBJ1-4; 7 bases are a match to TRBD1. CDR1 and CDR2 from the germline V gene are SGHNT and YENEEA. CDR3 length: 16 amino acids. Trimming cost V 3 bases and J 5 bases; bases outside gene matches: 9. CDR3 residues: CASSLAGTAKNEKLFF. CDR3 DNA: TGTGCCAGCAGCTTGGCCGGGACAGCAAAAAATGAAAAACTGTTTTTT.

V and J are TRBV7-9 and TRBJ2-7; weak D call: TRBD1 (6 bases). V was clipped by 5 bases and J by 3 bases, with 11 bases between them. Per the germline V gene, CDR1 is SEHNR and CDR2 is FQNEAQ (reference sequence). The CDR3 has 13 amino acids. CDR3 sequence reads: CASSTTGYYEQYF. In DNA, the CDR3 is TGTGCCAGCAGCACAACAGGGTACTACGAGCAGTACTTC.

The J gene is TRBJ2-7, the V gene TRBV27, with D possibly matching TRBD2 (5 bases). CDR3 size: 14 residues. Germline V gives CDR1 MNHEY, CDR2 SMNVEV (reference sequence). V gave up 5 bases and J gave up 0 bases, with 11 bases separating them. This chain's CDR3 is CASSTADASYEQYF. The CDR3 DNA reads TGTGCCAGCAGTACAGCGGACGCCTCCTACGAGCAGTACTTC.

The chain joins TRBV11-2 to TRBJ1-1, with D perhaps TRBD1 (6 bases). The germline V gene has CDR1 SGHAT and CDR2 FQNNGV. CDR3 length: 11 residues. V lost 3 bases and J lost 11, with 10 bases in between. CDR3 sequence: CASSFSQGAFF. The CDR3 DNA sequence: TGTGCCAGCAGCTTTAGTCAGGGGGCTTTCTTT.

This chain links TRBV20-1 with TRBJ2-7, with no clear D. Germline assignment: CDR1 DFQATT and CDR2 SNEGSKA (reference sequence). The V gene lost 4 bases and the J gene lost 0 bases, with 4 bases spanning the gap. The CDR3 spans 11 residues. CDR3 residues: CSAKSSYEQYF. The CDR3 nucleotides are TGCAGTGCTAAGAGCTCCTACGAGCAGTACTTC.

The chain employs TRBV14 and TRBJ2-1; 9 nucleotides agree with TRBD2. V lost 2 bases to trimming and J lost 6 bases; unmatched junction nucleotides: 8. Germline V CDR1 and CDR2: SGHDN, FVKESK. The CDR3 covers 16 residues. This chain's CDR3 is CASSQQTSGRSNEQFF. The DNA for the CDR3 is TGTGCCAGCAGCCAACAGACTAGCGGCCGCAGCAATGAGCAGTTCTTC.

V is TRBV11-2 and J is TRBJ1-3; TRBD1 matches at 7 bases. CDR3 length equals 18 residues. The trim removed 2 bases at V and 1 base at J, leaving 11 bases unmatched. The germline V gene encodes CDR1 SGHAT and CDR2 FQNNGV. CDR3 loop: CASSLHSTGRRSGNTIYF. The CDR3, as DNA: TGTGCCAGCAGCTTACATTCGACAGGGCGGAGGTCTGGAAACACCATATATTTT. Drawing the rest from reference TRBV11-2 and TRBJ1-3, the complete variable domain is EAGVAQSPRYKIIEKRQSVAFWCNPISGHATLYWYQQILGQGPKLLIQFQNNGVVDDSQLPKDRFSAERLKGVDSTLKIQPAKLEDSAVYLCASSLHSTGRRSGNTIYFGEGSWLTVV.

The chain couples TRBV7-2 to TRBJ2-5, with 7 nucleotides matching TRBD2. The V gene end was trimmed by 5 bases and the J gene end by 5 bases; junction bases not matched to a gene: 5. The CDR3 sequence is 13 residues long. Germline V gene data show CDR1 as SGHTA and CDR2 as FQGNSA. CDR3 coding DNA: TGTGCCAGCAGCCTCCCTAGCGGTGAGACCCAGTACTTC. Translation: CASSLPSGETQYF.

The chain combines TRBV6-5 with TRBJ2-3; D call uncertain. V was shortened by 2 bases and J by 1 base, with 10 bases between the two germline ends. The CDR3 has 15 residues. From germline, CDR1 is MNHEY and CDR2 SVGAGI. CDR3 coding DNA: TGTGCCAGCAGTTACGGAGTTGCGGGCACAGATACGCAGTATTTT. It codes for CASSYGVAGTDTQYF.

The J gene is TRBJ2-5, the V gene TRBV24-1, with TRBD2 identical over 12 bases. CDR3 length: 17 amino acids. CDR1 and CDR2 from the germline V gene are KGHDR and SFDVKD. V trimming: 4 bases; J trimming: 3 bases; junction bases outside the gene matches: 8. Here the CDR3 reads CATSDSGLAGSKETQYF. CDR3 DNA: TGTGCCACCAGTGACTCAGGACTAGCGGGAAGTAAAGAGACCCAGTACTTC.

This rearrangement joins TRBV6-5 to TRBJ2-1; 8 bases fit TRBD1. There are 15 residues in the CDR3. The germline gives CDR1 MNHEY, CDR2 SVGAGI. V trimming: 1 base; J trimming: 8 bases; junction bases outside the gene matches: 7. The CDR3 bases are TGTGCCAGCAGTTACTATGCAGGGGGCATCGATGAGCAGTTCTTC. Residues: CASSYYAGGIDEQFF.

The chain employs TRBV12-3 or TRBV12-4 and TRBJ2-7, with a weak D call TRBD2 (7 bases). This CDR3 has 12 residues. V dropped 8 bases and J dropped 3 bases, with 11 bases sitting between them. Here the CDR3 reads CASGGASYEQYF. CDR3 DNA sequence: TGTGCCAGCGGGGGGGCTAGCTACGAGCAGTACTTC.

The chain has TRBV6-5 and TRBJ1-2, with 7 bases identical to TRBD1. The V segment lost 6 bases and the J segment 4 bases; nucleotides outside the gene matches: 5. This CDR3 contains 13 residues. Germline V CDR1 and CDR2: MNHEY, SVGAGI. CDR3 amino acids: CASRGDSSYGYTF. DNA of the CDR3: TGTGCCAGCAGGGGGGACAGCAGCTATGGCTACACCTTC.